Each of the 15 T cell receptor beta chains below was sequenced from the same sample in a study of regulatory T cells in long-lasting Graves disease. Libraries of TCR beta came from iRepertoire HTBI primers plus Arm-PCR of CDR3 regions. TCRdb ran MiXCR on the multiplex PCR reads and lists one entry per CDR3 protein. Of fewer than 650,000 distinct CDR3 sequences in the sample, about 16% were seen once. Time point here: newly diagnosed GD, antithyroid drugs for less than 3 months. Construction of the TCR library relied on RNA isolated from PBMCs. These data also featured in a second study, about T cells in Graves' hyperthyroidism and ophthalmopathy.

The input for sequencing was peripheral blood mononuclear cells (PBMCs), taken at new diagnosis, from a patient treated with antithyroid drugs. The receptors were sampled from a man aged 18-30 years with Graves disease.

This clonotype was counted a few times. The CDR3 loop is CATSRDGADIPINQPQHF. For the CDR3, the DNA is TGTGCCACCAGCAGAGATGGGGCAGATATTCCAATCAATCAGCCCCAGCATTTT. The chain is built from TRBV15 and TRBJ1-5, with a weak D call TRBD1 (5 bases). The CDR3 totals 18 residues. Trimming stripped 0 bases from V and 3 bases from J, with 18 bases between. From germline, CDR1 is LNHNV and CDR2 YYDKDF (reference sequence).

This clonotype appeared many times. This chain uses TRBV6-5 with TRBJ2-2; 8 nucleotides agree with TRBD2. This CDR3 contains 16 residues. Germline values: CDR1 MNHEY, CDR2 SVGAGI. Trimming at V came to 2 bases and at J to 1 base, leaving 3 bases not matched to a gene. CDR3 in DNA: TGTGCCAGCAGTTACGAGGCGGGAGGGAACACCGGGGAGCTGTTTTTT. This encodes CASSYEAGGNTGELFF.

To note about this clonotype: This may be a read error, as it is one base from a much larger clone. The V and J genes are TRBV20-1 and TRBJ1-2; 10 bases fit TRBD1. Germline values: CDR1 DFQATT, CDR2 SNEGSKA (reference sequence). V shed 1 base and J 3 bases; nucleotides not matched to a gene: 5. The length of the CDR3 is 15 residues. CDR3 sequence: CSARVGQGSYYGYTF. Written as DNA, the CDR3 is TGCAGTGCTAGAGTGGGACAGGGGTCCTACTATGGCTACACCTTC.

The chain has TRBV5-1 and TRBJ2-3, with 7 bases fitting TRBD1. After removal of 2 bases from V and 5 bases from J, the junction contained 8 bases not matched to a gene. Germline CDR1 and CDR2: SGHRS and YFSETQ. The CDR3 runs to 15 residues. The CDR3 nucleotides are TGCGCCAGCAGCTTACGACAGGGTGCTGGAGATACGCAGTATTTT. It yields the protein CASSLRQGAGDTQYF.

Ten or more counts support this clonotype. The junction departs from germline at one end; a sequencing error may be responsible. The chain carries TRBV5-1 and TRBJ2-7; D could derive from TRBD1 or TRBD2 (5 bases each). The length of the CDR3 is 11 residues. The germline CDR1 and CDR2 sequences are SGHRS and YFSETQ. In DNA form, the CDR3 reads TGTGCCAGCAGCAACGAGGGGGAGCAGTACTTC. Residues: CASSNEGEQYF.

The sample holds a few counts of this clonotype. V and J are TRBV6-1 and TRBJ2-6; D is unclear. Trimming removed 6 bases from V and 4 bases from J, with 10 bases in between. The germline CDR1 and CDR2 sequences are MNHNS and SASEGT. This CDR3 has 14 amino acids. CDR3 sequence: CASRAGPGANVLTF. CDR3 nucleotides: TGTGCCAGCAGGGCAGGTCCCGGGGCCAACGTCCTGACTTTC.

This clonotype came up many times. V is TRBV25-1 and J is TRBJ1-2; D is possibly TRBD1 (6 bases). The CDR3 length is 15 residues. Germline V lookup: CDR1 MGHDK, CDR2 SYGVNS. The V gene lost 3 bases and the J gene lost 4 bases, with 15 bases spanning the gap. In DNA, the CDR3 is TGTGCCAGCAGTGATGAGGGGGGGGCTTCCTATGGCTACACCTTC. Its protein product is CASSDEGGASYGYTF.

CDR3 protein: CASSEYPPGQGFHSNQPQHF. The CDR3 DNA is TGCGCCAGCAGTGAGTACCCCCCGGGACAGGGGTTCCATAGCAATCAGCCCCAGCATTTT. The chain has TRBV10-1 and TRBJ1-5; 10 nucleotides match TRBD1. V was clipped by 1 base and J by 0 bases; unmatched bases: 12. This CDR3 is built from 20 residues. Germline V gene lookup returns CDR1 WNHNN and CDR2 SYGVQD (reference sequence).

The chain's CDR3 is CASTEGAARNQPQHF. CDR3 bases: TGTGCCAGTACGGAGGGGGCCGCCCGGAATCAGCCCCAGCATTTT. The chain uses TRBV19 and TRBJ1-5, with TRBD1 matching over 7 bases. V shed 7 bases and J 4 bases; nucleotides not matched to a gene: 10. The CDR3 runs 15 residues. The germline V gene has CDR1 LNHDA and CDR2 SQIVND (reference sequence).

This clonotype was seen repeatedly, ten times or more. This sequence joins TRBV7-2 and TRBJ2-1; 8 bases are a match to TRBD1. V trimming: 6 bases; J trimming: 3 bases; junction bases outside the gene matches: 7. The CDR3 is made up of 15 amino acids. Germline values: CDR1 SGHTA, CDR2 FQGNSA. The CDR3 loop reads CASRGDRILYNEQFF. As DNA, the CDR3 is TGTGCCAGCAGGGGGGACAGGATTCTCTACAATGAGCAGTTCTTC.

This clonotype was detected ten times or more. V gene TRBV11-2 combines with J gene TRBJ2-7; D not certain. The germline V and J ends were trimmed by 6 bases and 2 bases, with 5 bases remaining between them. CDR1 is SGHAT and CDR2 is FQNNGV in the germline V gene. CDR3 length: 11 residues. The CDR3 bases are TGTGCCAGCAGTTCTGCCTACGAGCAGTACTTC. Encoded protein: CASSSAYEQYF.

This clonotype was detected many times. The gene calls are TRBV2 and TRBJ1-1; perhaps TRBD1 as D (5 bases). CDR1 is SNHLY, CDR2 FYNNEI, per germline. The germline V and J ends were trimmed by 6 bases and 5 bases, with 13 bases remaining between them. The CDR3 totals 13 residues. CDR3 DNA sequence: TGTGCCAGCAGGAGCAGGGCGAGTACTGAAGCTTTCTTT. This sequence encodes CASRSRASTEAFF.

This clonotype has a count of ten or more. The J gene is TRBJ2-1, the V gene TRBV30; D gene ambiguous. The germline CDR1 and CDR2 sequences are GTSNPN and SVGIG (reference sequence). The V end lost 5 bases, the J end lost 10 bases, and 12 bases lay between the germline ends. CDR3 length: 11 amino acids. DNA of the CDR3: TGTGCCTGGGGGGAACAACACGAGCAGTTCTTC. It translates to CAWGEQHEQFF.

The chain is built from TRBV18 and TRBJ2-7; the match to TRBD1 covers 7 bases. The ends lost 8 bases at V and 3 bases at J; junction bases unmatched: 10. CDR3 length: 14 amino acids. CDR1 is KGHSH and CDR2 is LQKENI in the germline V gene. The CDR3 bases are TGTGCCAGCCAAATGGGACAGAGCTTCTACGAGCAGTACTTC. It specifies CASQMGQSFYEQYF.

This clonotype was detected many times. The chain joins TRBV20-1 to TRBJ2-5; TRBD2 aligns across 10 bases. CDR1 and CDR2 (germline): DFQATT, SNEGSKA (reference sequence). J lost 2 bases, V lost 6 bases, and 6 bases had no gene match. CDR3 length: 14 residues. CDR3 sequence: CSAQLAGRQETQYF. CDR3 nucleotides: TGCAGTGCCCAACTAGCGGGGCGACAAGAGACCCAGTACTTC.